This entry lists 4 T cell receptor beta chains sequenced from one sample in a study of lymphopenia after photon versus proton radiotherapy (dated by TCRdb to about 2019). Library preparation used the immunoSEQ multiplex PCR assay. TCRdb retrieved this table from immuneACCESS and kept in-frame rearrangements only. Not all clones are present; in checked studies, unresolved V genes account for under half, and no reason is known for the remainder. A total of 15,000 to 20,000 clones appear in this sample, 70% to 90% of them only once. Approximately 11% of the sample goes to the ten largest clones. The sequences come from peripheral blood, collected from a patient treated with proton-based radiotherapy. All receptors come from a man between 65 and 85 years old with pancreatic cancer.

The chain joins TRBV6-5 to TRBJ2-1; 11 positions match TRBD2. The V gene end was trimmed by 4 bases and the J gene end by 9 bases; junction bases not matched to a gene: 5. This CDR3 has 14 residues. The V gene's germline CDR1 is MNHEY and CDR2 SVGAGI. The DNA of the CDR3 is TGTGCCAGCAGTTTCACTAGCGGGAGTACTGAGCAGTTCTTC. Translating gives CASSFTSGSTEQFF.

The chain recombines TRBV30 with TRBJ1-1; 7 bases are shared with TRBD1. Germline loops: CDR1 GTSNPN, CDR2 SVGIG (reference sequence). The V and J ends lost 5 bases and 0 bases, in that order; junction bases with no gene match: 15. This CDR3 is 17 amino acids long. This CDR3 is CAWRSIIPGQLNTEAFF. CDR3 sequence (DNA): TGTGCCTGGCGGTCTATTATCCCGGGACAGTTGAACACTGAAGCTTTCTTT.

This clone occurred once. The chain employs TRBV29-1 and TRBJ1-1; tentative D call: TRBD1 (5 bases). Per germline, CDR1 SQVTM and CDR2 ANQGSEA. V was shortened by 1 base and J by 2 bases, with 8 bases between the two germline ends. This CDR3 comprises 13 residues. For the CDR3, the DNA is TGCAGCGTTGAAGCGGGGGTCAACACTGAAGCTTTCTTT. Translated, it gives CSVEAGVNTEAFF.

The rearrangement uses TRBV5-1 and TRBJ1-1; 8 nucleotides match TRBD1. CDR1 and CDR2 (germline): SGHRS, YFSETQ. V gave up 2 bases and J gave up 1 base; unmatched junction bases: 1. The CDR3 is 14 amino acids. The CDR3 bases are TGCGCCAGCAGCTTCGGGACAGGGAACACTGAAGCTTTCTTT. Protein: CASSFGTGNTEAFF.